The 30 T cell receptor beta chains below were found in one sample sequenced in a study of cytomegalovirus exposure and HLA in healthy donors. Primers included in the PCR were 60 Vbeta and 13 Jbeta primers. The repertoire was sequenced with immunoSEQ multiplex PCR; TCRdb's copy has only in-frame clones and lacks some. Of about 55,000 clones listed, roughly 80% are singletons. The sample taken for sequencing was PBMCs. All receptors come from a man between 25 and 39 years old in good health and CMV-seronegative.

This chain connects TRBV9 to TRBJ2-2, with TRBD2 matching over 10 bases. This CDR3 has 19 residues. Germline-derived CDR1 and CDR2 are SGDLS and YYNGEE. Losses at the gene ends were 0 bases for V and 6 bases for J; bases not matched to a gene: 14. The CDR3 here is CASSVEASGSGGGAGELFF. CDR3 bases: TGTGCCAGCAGCGTAGAAGCTAGCGGGAGTGGGGGAGGGGCCGGGGAGCTGTTTTTT. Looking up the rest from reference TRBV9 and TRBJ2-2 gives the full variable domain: DSGVTQTPKHLITATGQRVTLRCSPRSGDLSVYWYQQSLDQGLQFLIQYYNGEERAKGNILERFSAQQFPDLHSELNLSSLELGDSALYFCASSVEASGSGGGAGELFFGEGSRLTVL.

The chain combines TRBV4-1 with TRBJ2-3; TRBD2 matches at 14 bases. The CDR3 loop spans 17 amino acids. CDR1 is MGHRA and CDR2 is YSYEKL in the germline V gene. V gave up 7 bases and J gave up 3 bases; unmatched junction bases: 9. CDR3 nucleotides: TGCGCCAGCACCGGCCGGACTAGCGGGGGGCGGACAGATACGCAGTATTTT. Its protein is CASTGRTSGGRTDTQYF.

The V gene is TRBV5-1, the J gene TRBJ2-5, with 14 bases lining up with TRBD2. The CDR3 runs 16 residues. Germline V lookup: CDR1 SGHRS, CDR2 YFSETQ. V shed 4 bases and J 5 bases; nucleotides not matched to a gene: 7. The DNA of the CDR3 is TGCGCCAGCAGCGTGGGGACTAGCGGGAGCCGGGAGACCCAGTACTTC. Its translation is CASSVGTSGSRETQYF.

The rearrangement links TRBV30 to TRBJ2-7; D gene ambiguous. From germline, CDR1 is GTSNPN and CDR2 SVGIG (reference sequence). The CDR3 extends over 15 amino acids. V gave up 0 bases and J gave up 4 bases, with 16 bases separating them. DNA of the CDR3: TGTGCCTGGAGTGTAGGAGTGGGTGAGTTATACGAGCAGTACTTC. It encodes CAWSVGVGELYEQYF.

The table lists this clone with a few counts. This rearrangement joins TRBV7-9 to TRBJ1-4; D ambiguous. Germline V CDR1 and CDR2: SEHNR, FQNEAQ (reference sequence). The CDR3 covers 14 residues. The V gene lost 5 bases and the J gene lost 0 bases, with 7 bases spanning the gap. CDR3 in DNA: TGTGCCAGCAGCGTGGGAGCAACTAATGAAAAACTGTTTTTT. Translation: CASSVGATNEKLFF.

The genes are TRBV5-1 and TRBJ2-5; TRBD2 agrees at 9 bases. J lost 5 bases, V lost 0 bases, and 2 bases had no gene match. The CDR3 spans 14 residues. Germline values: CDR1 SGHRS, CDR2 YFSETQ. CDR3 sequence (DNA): TGCGCCAGCAGCTTGGTAGCGGGGGCGGAGACCCAGTACTTC. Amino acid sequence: CASSLVAGAETQYF.

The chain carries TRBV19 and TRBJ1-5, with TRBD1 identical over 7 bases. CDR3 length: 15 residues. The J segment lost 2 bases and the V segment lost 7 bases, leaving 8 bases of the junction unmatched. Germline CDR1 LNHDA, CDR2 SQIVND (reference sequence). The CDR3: CASTTGAGGNQPQHF. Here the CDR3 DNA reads TGTGCCAGTACCACAGGGGCCGGGGGCAATCAGCCCCAGCATTTT.

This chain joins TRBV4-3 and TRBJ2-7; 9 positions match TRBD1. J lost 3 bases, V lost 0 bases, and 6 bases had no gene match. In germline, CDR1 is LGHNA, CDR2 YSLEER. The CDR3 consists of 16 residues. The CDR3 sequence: CASSQEPGTGHYEQYF. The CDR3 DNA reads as TGCGCCAGCAGCCAAGAACCCGGGACAGGGCACTACGAGCAGTACTTC.

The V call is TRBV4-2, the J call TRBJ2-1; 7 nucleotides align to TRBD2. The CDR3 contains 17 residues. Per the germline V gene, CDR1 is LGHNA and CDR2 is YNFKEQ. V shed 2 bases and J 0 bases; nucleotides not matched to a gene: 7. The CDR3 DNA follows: TGTGCCAGCAGCCAACCACTCGGGAGGAGCTCCTACAATGAGCAGTTCTTC. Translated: CASSQPLGRSSYNEQFF.

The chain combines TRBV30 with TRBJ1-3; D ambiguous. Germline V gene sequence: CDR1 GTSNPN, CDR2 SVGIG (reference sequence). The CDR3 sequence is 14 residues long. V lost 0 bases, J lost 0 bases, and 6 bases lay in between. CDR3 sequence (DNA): TGTGCCTGGAGTGTACTCCCCTCTGGAAACACCATATATTTT. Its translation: CAWSVLPSGNTIYF.

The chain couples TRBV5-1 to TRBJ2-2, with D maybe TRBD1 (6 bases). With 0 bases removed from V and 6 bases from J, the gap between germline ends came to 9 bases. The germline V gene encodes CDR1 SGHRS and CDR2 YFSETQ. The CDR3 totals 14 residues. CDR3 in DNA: TGCGCCAGCAGCTTGGTGCAGGGGTCCGGGGAGCTGTTTTTT. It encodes CASSLVQGSGELFF.

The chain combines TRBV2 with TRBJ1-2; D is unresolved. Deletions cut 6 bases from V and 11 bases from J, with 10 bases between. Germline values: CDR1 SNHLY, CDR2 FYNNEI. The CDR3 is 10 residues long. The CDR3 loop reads CASRGLGYTF. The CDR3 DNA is TGTGCCAGCAGAGGACTGGGGTACACCTTC.

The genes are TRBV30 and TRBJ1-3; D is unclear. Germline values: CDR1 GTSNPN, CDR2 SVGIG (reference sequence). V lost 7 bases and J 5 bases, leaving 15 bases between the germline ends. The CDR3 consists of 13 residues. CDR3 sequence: CAFINSRRNTIYF. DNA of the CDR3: TGTGCCTTTATTAACAGTCGCCGAAACACCATATATTTT.

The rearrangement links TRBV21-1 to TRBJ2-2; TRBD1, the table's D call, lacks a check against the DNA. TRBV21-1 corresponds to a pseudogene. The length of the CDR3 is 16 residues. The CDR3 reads CASPQGQGANTGELFF. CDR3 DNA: TGTGCCAGCCCCCAAGGACAGGGGGCTAACACCGGGGAGCTGTTTTTT.

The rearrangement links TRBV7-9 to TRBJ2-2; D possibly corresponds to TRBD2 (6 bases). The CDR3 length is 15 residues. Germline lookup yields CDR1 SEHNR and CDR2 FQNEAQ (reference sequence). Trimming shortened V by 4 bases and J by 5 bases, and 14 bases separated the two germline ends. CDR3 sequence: CASSSRGNGTGELFF. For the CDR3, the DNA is TGTGCCAGCAGCTCTCGCGGGAACGGAACCGGGGAGCTGTTTTTT.

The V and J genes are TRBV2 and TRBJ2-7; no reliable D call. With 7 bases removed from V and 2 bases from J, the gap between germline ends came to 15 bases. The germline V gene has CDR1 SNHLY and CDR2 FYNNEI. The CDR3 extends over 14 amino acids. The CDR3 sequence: CASTRRTVTYEQYF. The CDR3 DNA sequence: TGTGCCAGCACCCGTCGCACAGTTACCTACGAGCAGTACTTC.

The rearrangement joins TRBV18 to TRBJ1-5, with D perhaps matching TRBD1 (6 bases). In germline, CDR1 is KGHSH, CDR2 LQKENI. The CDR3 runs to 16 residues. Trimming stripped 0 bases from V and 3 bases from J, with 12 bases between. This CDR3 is CASSPPRGHLNQPQHF. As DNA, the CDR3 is TGTGCCAGCTCACCACCCAGGGGACACCTCAATCAGCCCCAGCATTTT.

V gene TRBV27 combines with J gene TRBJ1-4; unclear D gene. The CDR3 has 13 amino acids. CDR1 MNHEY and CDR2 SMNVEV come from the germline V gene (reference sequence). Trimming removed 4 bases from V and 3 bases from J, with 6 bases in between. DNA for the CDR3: TGTGCCAGCAGTTCTTTTGCTAATGAAAAACTGTTTTTT. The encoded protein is CASSSFANEKLFF. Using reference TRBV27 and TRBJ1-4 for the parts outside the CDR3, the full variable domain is EAQVTQNPRYLITVTGKKLTVTCSQNMNHEYMSWYRQDPGLGLRQIYYSMNVEVTDKGDVPEGYKVSRKEKRNFPLILESPSPNQTSLYFCASSSFANEKLFFGSGTQLSVL.

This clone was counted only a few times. CDR3 nucleotides: TGTGCCACCAACCAGGGGACTAATGAAAAACTGTTTTTT. Residues: CATNQGTNEKLFF. This sequence joins TRBV10-3 and TRBJ1-4, with TRBD1 as a possible D gene (6 bases). The V gene lost 10 bases and the J gene lost 2 bases, with 11 bases spanning the gap. The CDR3 contains 13 residues. The germline V gene has CDR1 ENHRY and CDR2 SYGVKD.

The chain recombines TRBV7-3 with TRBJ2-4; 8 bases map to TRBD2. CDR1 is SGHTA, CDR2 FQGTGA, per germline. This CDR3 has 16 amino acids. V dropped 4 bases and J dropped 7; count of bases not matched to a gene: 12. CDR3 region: CASSSPGGEVGNIQYF. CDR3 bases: TGTGCCAGCAGCTCGCCGGGGGGGGAGGTGGGCAACATTCAGTACTTC.

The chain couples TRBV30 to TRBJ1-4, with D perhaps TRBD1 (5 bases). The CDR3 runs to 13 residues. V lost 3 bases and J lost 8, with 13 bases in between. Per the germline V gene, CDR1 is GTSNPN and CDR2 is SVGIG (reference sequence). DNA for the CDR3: TGTGCCTGGAGACGGGGGAGAGAAGAAAAACTGTTTTTT. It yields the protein CAWRRGREEKLFF. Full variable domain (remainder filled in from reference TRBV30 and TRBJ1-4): SQTIHQWPATLVQPVGSPLSLECTVEGTSNPNLYWYRQAAGRGLQLLFYSVGIGQISSEVPQNLSASRPQDRQFILSSKKLLLSDSGFYLCAWRRGREEKLFFGSGTQLSVL.

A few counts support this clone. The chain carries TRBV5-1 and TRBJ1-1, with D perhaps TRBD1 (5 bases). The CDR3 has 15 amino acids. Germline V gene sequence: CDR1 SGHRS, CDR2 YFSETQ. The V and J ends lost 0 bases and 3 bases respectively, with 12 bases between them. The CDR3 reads CASSLGGSGDTEAFF. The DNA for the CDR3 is TGCGCCAGCAGCTTGGGGGGGTCGGGGGACACTGAAGCTTTCTTT.

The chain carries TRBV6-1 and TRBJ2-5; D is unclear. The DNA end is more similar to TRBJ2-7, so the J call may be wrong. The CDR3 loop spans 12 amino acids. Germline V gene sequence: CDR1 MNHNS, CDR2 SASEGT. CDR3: CASSRLFYEQYF. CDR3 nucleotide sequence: TGTGCCAGCAGTCGCCTGTTCTACGAGCAGTACTTC.

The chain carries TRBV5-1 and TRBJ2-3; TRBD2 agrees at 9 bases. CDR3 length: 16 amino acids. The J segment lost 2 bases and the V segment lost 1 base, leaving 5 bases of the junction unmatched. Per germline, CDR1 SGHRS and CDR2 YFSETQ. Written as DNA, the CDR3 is TGCGCCAGCAGCTTGCGGGCTAGCGGGAACACAGATACGCAGTATTTT. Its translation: CASSLRASGNTDTQYF.

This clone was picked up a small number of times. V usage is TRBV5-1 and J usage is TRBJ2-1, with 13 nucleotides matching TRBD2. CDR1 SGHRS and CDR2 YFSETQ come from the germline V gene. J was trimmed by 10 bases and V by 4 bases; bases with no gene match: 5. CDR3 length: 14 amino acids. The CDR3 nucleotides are TGCGCCAGCAGCCAGGGGACTAGCGGGGTCGAGCAGTTCTTC. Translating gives CASSQGTSGVEQFF.

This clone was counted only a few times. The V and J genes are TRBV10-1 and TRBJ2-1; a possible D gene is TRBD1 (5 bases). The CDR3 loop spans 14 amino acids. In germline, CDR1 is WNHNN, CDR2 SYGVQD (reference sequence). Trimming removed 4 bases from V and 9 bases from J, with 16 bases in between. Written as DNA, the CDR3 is TGCGCCAGCAGTGTCGACAGCCCCCGCGGTGAGCAGTTCTTC. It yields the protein CASSVDSPRGEQFF.

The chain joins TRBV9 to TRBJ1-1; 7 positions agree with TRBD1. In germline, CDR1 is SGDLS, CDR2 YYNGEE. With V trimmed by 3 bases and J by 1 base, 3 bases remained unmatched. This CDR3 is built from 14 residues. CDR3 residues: CASSARTGNTEAFF. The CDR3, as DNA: TGTGCCAGCAGCGCCAGGACAGGGAACACTGAAGCTTTCTTT.

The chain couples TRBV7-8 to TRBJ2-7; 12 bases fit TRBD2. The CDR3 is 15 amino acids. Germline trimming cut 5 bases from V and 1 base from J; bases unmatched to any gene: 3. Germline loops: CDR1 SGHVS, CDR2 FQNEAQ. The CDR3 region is CASSPGTSGSYEQYF. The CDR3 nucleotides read TGTGCCAGCAGCCCCGGGACTAGCGGGTCCTACGAGCAGTACTTC.

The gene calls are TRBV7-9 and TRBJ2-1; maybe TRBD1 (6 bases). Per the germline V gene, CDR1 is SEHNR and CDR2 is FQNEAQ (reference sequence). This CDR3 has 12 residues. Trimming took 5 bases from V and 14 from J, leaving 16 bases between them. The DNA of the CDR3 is TGTGCCAGCAGCCTCCTTGGGGGACAAAAGTTCTTC. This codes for CASSLLGGQKFF.

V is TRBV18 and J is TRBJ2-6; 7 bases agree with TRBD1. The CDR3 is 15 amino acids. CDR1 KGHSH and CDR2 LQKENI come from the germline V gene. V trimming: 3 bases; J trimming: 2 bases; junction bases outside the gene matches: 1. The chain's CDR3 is CASSPGQTGANVLTF. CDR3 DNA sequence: TGTGCCAGCTCACCGGGACAGACTGGGGCCAACGTCCTGACTTTC. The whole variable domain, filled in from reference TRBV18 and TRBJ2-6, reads NAGVMQNPRHLVRRRGQEARLRCSPMKGHSHVYWYRQLPEEGLKFMVYLQKENIIDESGMPKERFSAEFPKEGPSILRIQQVVRGDSAAYFCASSPGQTGANVLTFGAGSRLTVL.